These 22 T cell receptor beta chains came from one sample sequenced in a study of regulatory T cells in long-lasting Graves disease. Time point given: newly diagnosed GD, antithyroid drugs for less than 3 months. PBMCs were the source of the RNA used for TCR sequencing. iRepertoire HTBI primers and Arm-PCR of CDR3 regions built TCR beta libraries. MiXCR was run by TCRdb on the multiplex PCR reads, yielding one entry per CDR3 protein. The data show 540,000 or so distinct CDR3 sequences, with 13% seen just once and more than 8.5% held by the top ten. These sequences were also reported in another study, on T cells in Graves' hyperthyroidism and ophthalmopathy.

The sequencing used peripheral blood mononuclear cells (PBMCs), collected at new diagnosis, from a patient treated with antithyroid drugs. All receptors come from a man aged 25-40 years with Graves disease.

This clonotype was seen repeatedly, ten times or more. The rearrangement uses TRBV7-9 and TRBJ1-1; D is possibly TRBD1 (5 bases). From germline, CDR1 is SEHNR and CDR2 FQNEAQ (reference sequence). The CDR3 is 18 amino acids. Trimming shortened V by 5 bases and J by 1 base, and 23 bases separated the two germline ends. Here the CDR3 DNA reads TGTGCCAGCAGCCAAACAATCTTCGGGGACGGAACGAACACTGAAGCTTTCTTT. This sequence encodes CASSQTIFGDGTNTEAFF.

Remarks on this clonotype: This may arise from a read error, as a much more abundant clone is one base away. The chain uses TRBV6-2 or TRBV6-3 and TRBJ1-5, with D hard to call. The CDR3 totals 15 residues. The germline V and J ends were trimmed by 5 bases and 0 bases, with 11 bases remaining between them. Per germline, CDR1 MNHEY and CDR2 SVGEGT. The CDR3 here is CASSEQWSSNQPQHF. The CDR3 DNA is TGTGCCAGCAGTGAACAGTGGAGTAGCAATCAGCCCCAGCATTTT.

The chain links TRBV2 to TRBJ2-3; 8 positions match TRBD1. The CDR3 sequence is 15 residues long. In germline, CDR1 is SNHLY, CDR2 FYNNEI. Trimming at V came to 2 bases and at J to 4 bases, leaving 5 bases not matched to a gene. CDR3 region: CASSEQGAPPDTQYF. For the CDR3, the DNA is TGTGCCAGCAGTGAACAGGGGGCCCCCCCAGATACGCAGTATTTT.

This clonotype was found many times. V usage is TRBV7-9 and J usage is TRBJ2-1; TRBD2 aligns across 11 bases. The germline CDR1 and CDR2 sequences are SEHNR and FQNEAQ (reference sequence). After removal of 6 bases from V and 8 bases from J, the junction contained 9 bases not matched to a gene. The CDR3 length is 15 residues. The CDR3 DNA reads as TGTGCCAGCAGACTACTAGCGGGAGTTTCCCATGAGCAGTTCTTC. Translating it yields CASRLLAGVSHEQFF. The complete variable domain, with remaining parts taken from reference TRBV7-9 and TRBJ2-1, reads DTGVSQNPRHKITKRGQNVTFRCDPISEHNRLYWYRQTLGQGPEFLTYFQNEAQLEKSRLLSDRFSAERPKGSFSTLEIQRTEQGDSAMYLCASRLLAGVSHEQFFGPGTRLTVL.

This clonotype was picked up many times. The chain combines TRBV28 with TRBJ2-3, with D possibly matching TRBD2 (5 bases). V lost 0 bases, J lost 1 base, and 11 bases lay in between. The CDR3 spans 16 residues. Germline-derived CDR1 and CDR2 are MDHEN and SYDVKM. CDR3 sequence reads: CASSLWASSGTDTQYF. CDR3 in DNA: TGTGCCAGCAGTTTATGGGCTAGCTCAGGCACAGATACGCAGTATTTT.

V and J are TRBV28 and TRBJ1-2; possible D gene TRBD1, 5 bases. CDR3 length: 13 amino acids. The germline V gene encodes CDR1 MDHEN and CDR2 SYDVKM. The V end was cut by 8 bases, the J end by 3 bases, with 13 bases between. CDR3 in amino acids: CASGSSGYYGYTF. In nucleotides, the CDR3 is TGTGCCAGCGGTTCCTCAGGGTACTATGGCTACACCTTC.

A single count supports this clonotype. A much larger clone is a single base away; this may be a read error. This rearrangement joins TRBV28 to TRBJ2-7; D unresolved. Germline V CDR1 and CDR2: MDHEN, SYDVKM. CDR3 length: 15 amino acids. V lost 6 bases, J lost 7 bases, and 22 bases lay in between. The CDR3 loop reads CASSPTAITHNEQYF. In DNA, the CDR3 is TGTGCCAGCAGCCCGACGGCCATCACGCACAATGAGCAGTACTTC.

In this sample, this clonotype turned up many times. The chain combines TRBV6-1 with TRBJ1-5; maybe TRBD1 (5 bases). V shed 5 bases and J shed 4 bases, with 18 bases lying between them. Germline V gene data show CDR1 as MNHNS and CDR2 as SASEGT. The CDR3 spans 16 residues. The CDR3 region has the DNA TGTGCCAGCAGTCCCGGGGGACGGAGACTTAATCAGCCCCAGCATTTT. Translated, it gives CASSPGGRRLNQPQHF.

The sample holds many counts of this clonotype. This rearrangement joins TRBV12-3 or TRBV12-4 to TRBJ2-7; D not resolved. The CDR3 length is 12 residues. The V end was cut by 3 bases, the J end by 6 bases, with 9 bases between. The CDR3 DNA reads as TGTGCCAGCAGTTTTCAGGTTCCCGAGCAGTACTTC. This codes for CASSFQVPEQYF.

This clonotype turned up a few times. This chain links TRBV6-5 with TRBJ2-2; 9 bases fit TRBD2. Germline CDR1 is MNHEY and CDR2 is SVGAGI. The CDR3 is 16 amino acids. Unmatched junction bases numbered 7, after V lost 2 bases and J lost 6 bases. In DNA form, the CDR3 reads TGTGCCAGCAGTTACAAGGTAGCGGGAGAATCCGGGGAGCTGTTTTTT. As protein: CASSYKVAGESGELFF.

The J gene is TRBJ2-1, the V gene TRBV7-3; 8 nucleotides match TRBD1. Germline V gene sequence: CDR1 SGHTA, CDR2 FQGTGA. V trimming: 5 bases; J trimming: 5 bases; junction bases outside the gene matches: 8. The CDR3 consists of 15 residues. The chain's CDR3 is CASSRGSDRDNEQFF. The DNA of the CDR3 is TGTGCCAGCAGCCGAGGGTCGGACAGGGACAATGAGCAGTTCTTC. The entire variable domain, with the rest obtained from reference TRBV7-3 and TRBJ2-1, is as follows: GAGVSQTPSNKVTEKGKYVELRCDPISGHTALYWYRQSLGQGPEFLIYFQGTGAADDSGLPNDRFFAVRPEGSVSTLKIQRTERGDSAVYLCASSRGSDRDNEQFFGPGTRLTVL.

V usage is TRBV20-1 and J usage is TRBJ2-3, with D possibly being TRBD2 (6 bases). Germline CDR1 reads DFQATT; CDR2 reads SNEGSKA (reference sequence). With 5 bases removed from V and 4 bases from J, the gap between germline ends came to 22 bases. CDR3 size: 16 residues. The CDR3, as DNA: TGCAGTGCTGACATAGGGGTCGGGAGAGTTTCAGATACGCAGTATTTT. Encoded protein: CSADIGVGRVSDTQYF.

Only a few counts were recorded for this clonotype. The chain combines TRBV27 with TRBJ1-4; D not certain. With 4 bases removed from V and 8 bases from J, the gap between germline ends came to 11 bases. Germline-derived CDR1 and CDR2 are MNHEY and SMNVEV (reference sequence). The CDR3 totals 13 residues. This CDR3 is CASSSNVGEKLFF. As DNA, the CDR3 is TGTGCCAGCAGTTCCAATGTCGGGGAAAAACTGTTTTTT.

In this sample, this clonotype turned up many times. This chain links TRBV27 with TRBJ1-6, with 7 bases matching TRBD1. The CDR3 is made up of 16 amino acids. The germline V gene encodes CDR1 MNHEY and CDR2 SMNVEV (reference sequence). Trimming cost V 6 bases and J 1 base; bases outside gene matches: 6. CDR3 in DNA: TGTGCCAGCAGGGTGACAGGGCCTTCCTATAATTCACCCCTCCACTTT. Its protein product is CASRVTGPSYNSPLHF.

This clonotype has only a few counts. This may arise from a read error, as a much more abundant clone is one base away. The chain recombines TRBV24-1 with TRBJ1-4; unclear D gene. The V and J ends lost 5 bases and 2 bases respectively, with 11 bases between them. There are 15 residues in the CDR3. The germline gives CDR1 KGHDR, CDR2 SFDVKD. Here the CDR3 DNA reads TGTGCCACCAGTGGCCAGGACGGGACTAATGAAAAACTGTTTTTT. Protein: CATSGQDGTNEKLFF.

This clonotype was found a few times. V gene TRBV27 combines with J gene TRBJ2-3; tentatively, D is TRBD1 (5 bases). This CDR3 comprises 16 residues. V lost 5 bases and J 3 bases, leaving 18 bases between the germline ends. Germline loops: CDR1 MNHEY, CDR2 SMNVEV (reference sequence). In DNA, the CDR3 is TGTGCCAGCAGTACCTTTATCAGGGTGGGGACAGATACGCAGTATTTT. Its translation: CASSTFIRVGTDTQYF.

This clonotype was counted at least ten times. This rearrangement joins TRBV3-1 to TRBJ2-7; D gene unclear. The CDR3 is made up of 13 amino acids. Germline lookup yields CDR1 LGHDT and CDR2 YNNKEL (reference sequence). Trimming shortened V by 4 bases and J by 5 bases, and 12 bases separated the two germline ends. DNA of the CDR3: TGTGCCAGCAGCCCAAACTACTCTGACGAGCAGTACTTC. Protein product: CASSPNYSDEQYF.

This clonotype has ten or more counts. The chain is built from TRBV24-1 and TRBJ2-2; the D call may be TRBD1 or TRBD2 (5 bases each). The CDR3 extends over 16 amino acids. V was shortened by 4 bases and J by 2 bases, with 13 bases between the two germline ends. In germline, CDR1 is KGHDR, CDR2 SFDVKD. The CDR3 loop reads CATSDTGTENTGELFF. The CDR3 DNA sequence: TGTGCCACCAGTGACACCGGGACCGAAAACACCGGGGAGCTGTTTTTT.

This clonotype has a handful of counts. The CDR3 region has the DNA TGCAGCGTTCTTCCGGACAGGGGTCACTATGGCTACACCTTC. Encoded protein: CSVLPDRGHYGYTF. The chain uses TRBV29-1 and TRBJ1-2; 9 nucleotides line up with TRBD1. V shed 5 bases and J 3 bases; nucleotides not matched to a gene: 7. The CDR3 spans 14 residues. From germline, CDR1 is SQVTM and CDR2 ANQGSEA.

This clonotype was recorded at least ten times. The chain uses TRBV12-3 or TRBV12-4 and TRBJ2-7, with 8 bases fitting TRBD1. J was trimmed by 2 bases and V by 6 bases; bases with no gene match: 6. CDR3 length equals 14 residues. The chain's CDR3 is CASRPGTGAYEQYF. In DNA form, the CDR3 reads TGTGCCAGCAGACCCGGGACAGGAGCCTACGAGCAGTACTTC.

V gene TRBV10-2 combines with J gene TRBJ1-1; 7 bases match TRBD1. There are 14 residues in the CDR3. Germline CDR1 reads WSHSY; CDR2 reads SAAADI. V dropped 4 bases and J dropped 4; count of bases not matched to a gene: 6. The CDR3 region is CASSVNAGGTEAFF. CDR3 DNA sequence: TGCGCCAGCAGTGTGAACGCAGGGGGCACTGAAGCTTTCTTT.

Concerning this clonotype itself: One base away lies a much larger clone, so this may be a sequencing read error. V usage is TRBV2 and J usage is TRBJ2-1; D is perhaps TRBD2 (6 bases). The germline gives CDR1 SNHLY, CDR2 FYNNEI. The CDR3 totals 14 residues. The ends were cut back, 1 base at V and 10 bases at J, with 14 bases in the middle. CDR3 sequence (DNA): TGTGCCAGCAGTGAAGGTAGGACTATTTACGAGCAGTTCTTC. Translating gives CASSEGRTIYEQFF.